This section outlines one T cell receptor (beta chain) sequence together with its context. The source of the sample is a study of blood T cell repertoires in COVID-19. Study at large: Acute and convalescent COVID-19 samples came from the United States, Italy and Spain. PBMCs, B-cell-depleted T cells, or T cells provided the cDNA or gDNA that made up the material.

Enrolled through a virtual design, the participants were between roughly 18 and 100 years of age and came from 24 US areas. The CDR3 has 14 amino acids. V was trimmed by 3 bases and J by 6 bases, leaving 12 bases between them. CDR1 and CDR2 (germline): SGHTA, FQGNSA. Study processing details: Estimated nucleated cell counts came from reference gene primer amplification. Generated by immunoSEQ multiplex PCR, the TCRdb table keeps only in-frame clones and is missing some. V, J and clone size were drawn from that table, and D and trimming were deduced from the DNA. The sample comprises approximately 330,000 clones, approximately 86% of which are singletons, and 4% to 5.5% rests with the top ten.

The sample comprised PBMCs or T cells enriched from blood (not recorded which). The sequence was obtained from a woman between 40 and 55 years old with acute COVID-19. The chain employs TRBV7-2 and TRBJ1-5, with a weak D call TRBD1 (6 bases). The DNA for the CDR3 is TGTGCCAGCAGCTTTACAGGGCTAAGTCAGCCCCAGCATTTT. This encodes CASSFTGLSQPQHF.